This T cell receptor beta chain stems from a study of radiotherapy plus CTLA-4 blockade in lung cancer. V dropped 2 bases and J dropped 2; count of bases not matched to a gene: 0. This CDR3 is 13 amino acids long. In germline, CDR1 is GTSNPN, CDR2 SVGIG (reference sequence). This table comes from immunoSEQ multiplex PCR, and its TCRdb copy is limited to in-frame clones, with some not included. The sample lists about 45,000 clones, 73% seen once, with around 3.4% in the top ten. The sequenced sample was peripheral blood, obtained from a patient treated with radiotherapy plus ipilimumab. V gene TRBV30 combines with J gene TRBJ1-5, with TRBD1 matching over 7 bases. This clonotype was sampled from a human donor with non-small cell lung cancer who had a complete response to radiotherapy plus ipilimumab. DNA for the CDR3: TGTGCCTGGAGTCAGGGGGGCAATCAGCCCCAGCATTTT. This encodes CAWSQGGNQPQHF. Variable domain in full (rest from reference TRBV30 and TRBJ1-5): SQTIHQWPATLVQPVGSPLSLECTVEGTSNPNLYWYRQAAGRGLQLLFYSVGIGQISSEVPQNLSASRPQDRQFILSSKKLLLSDSGFYLCAWSQGGNQPQHFGDGTRLSIL.